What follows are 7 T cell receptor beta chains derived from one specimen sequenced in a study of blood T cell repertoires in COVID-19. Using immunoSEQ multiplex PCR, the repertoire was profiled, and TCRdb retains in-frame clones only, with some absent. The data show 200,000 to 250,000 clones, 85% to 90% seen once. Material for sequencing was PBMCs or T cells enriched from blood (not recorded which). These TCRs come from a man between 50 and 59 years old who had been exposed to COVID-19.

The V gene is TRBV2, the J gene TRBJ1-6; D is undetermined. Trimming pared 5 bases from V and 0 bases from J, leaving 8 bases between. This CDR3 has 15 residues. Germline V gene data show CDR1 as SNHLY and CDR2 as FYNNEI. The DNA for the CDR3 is TGTGCCAGCAGTCGAGGGAGCTCCTATAATTCACCCCTCCACTTT. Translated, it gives CASSRGSSYNSPLHF.

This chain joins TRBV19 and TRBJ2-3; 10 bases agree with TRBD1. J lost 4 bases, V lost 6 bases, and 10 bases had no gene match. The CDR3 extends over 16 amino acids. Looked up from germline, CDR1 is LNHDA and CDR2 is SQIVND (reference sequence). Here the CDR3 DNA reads TGTGCCAGTAGGGGCGTTGGGACAGGGGTGCCAGATACGCAGTATTTT. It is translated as CASRGVGTGVPDTQYF.

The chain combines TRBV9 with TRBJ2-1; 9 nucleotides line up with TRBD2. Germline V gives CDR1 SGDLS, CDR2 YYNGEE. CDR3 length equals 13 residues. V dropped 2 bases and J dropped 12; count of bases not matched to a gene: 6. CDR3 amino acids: CASSVSGLAGQFF. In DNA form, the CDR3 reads TGTGCCAGCAGCGTCTCGGGACTAGCAGGGCAGTTCTTC.

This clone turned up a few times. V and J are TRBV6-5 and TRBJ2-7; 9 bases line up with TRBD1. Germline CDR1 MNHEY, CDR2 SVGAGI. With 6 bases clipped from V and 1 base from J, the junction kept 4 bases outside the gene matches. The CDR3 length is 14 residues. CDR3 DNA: TGTGCCAGCAGCCGGGACAGGGAATCCTACGAGCAGTACTTC. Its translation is CASSRDRESYEQYF.

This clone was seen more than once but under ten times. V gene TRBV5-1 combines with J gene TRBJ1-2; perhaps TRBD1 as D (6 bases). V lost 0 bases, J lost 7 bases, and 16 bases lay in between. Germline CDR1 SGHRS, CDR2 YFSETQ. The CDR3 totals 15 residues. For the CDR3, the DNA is TGCGCCAGCAGCTTGGAGGGTCAGGGGTATTTTGGCTACACCTTC. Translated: CASSLEGQGYFGYTF.

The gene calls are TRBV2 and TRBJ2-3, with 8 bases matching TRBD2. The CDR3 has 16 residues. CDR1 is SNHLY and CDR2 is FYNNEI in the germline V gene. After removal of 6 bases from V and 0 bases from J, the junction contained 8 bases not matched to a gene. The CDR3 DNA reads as TGTGCCAGCAGCGGACTAGCAGCGGCAAGCACAGATACGCAGTATTTT. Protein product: CASSGLAAASTDTQYF. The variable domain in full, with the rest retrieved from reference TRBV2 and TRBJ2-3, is EPEVTQTPSHQVTQMGQEVILRCVPISNHLYFYWYRQILGQKVEFLVSFYNNEISEKSEIFDDQFSVERPDGSNFTLKIRSTKLEDSAMYFCASSGLAAASTDTQYFGPGTRLTVL.

The CDR3 DNA reads as TGTGCCAGCAGCCGCTACGGGGAGGAGGATTATAATTCACCCCTCCACTTT. Amino acids: CASSRYGEEDYNSPLHF. The chain carries TRBV5-6 and TRBJ1-6; D remains ambiguous. Trimming left V 4 bases short and J 4 bases short, with 18 bases between. CDR1 is SGHDT, CDR2 YYEEEE, per germline. The CDR3 contains 17 residues.